The TCR beta chain described here comes from a study of CD8 T cells in ankylosing spondylitis. Study outcomes and limitations: Among TCR beta sequences, a motif of under 10 highly homologous variants appeared characteristic of ankylosing spondylitis blood. Earlier studies detected some motif variants in reactive arthritis synovial fluid and blood. As reported, disease-linked clones showed significant enrichment in matched ankylosing spondylitis synovial fluid.

This clonotype was counted between two and nine times. Its antigen is not identified. Molecular-barcoded quantitative 5'-RACE produced these TCR beta libraries. In TCRdb, the 5' RACE reads were re-called with MiXCR into one record per CDR3 protein. The sample holds approximately 92,000 distinct CDR3 sequences, about 8.8% seen once. The CDR3 covers 16 residues. Germline V gene sequence: CDR1 LGHNA, CDR2 YNFKEQ. Trimming took 4 bases from V and 1 from J, leaving 17 bases between them. The chain combines TRBV4-2 with TRBJ2-7; no clear D gene. Sequenced input: blood, either unsorted or a sorted T cell fraction (not recorded which). The TCR was taken from a male donor with ankylosing spondylitis or in good health (not recorded which). The CDR3 sequence: CASSPVSASASYEQYF. The CDR3 region has the DNA TGTGCCAGCAGCCCTGTAAGCGCAAGCGCTTCCTACGAGCAGTACTTC.